The source of this T cell receptor beta chain is a study of T cell responses to AZD1222 COVID-19 vaccine. Points from the study as a whole: Vaccine-related CD4 TCRs covered spike, predominating at 160-218 and 743-854. Only after the peak T cell response were repertoires sampled.

Clones were read by immunoSEQ multiplex PCR, and TCRdb kept only the in-frame ones, dropping some. This table holds 150,000 to 200,000 clones, 93% found once. Concerning this clone: The antigen is undetermined.

CDR3 length: 13 amino acids. Germline lookup yields CDR1 SGHNT and CDR2 YENEEA. Trimming stripped 3 bases from V and 6 bases from J, with 9 bases between. V usage is TRBV11-3 and J usage is TRBJ2-1, with D possibly being TRBD1 (6 bases). The material was peripheral blood, obtained on day 0 of AZD1222 vaccination. This receptor was taken from an adult in good health. This CDR3 reads CASSFGTINEQFF. Here the CDR3 DNA reads TGTGCCAGCAGCTTCGGGACAATCAATGAGCAGTTCTTC.